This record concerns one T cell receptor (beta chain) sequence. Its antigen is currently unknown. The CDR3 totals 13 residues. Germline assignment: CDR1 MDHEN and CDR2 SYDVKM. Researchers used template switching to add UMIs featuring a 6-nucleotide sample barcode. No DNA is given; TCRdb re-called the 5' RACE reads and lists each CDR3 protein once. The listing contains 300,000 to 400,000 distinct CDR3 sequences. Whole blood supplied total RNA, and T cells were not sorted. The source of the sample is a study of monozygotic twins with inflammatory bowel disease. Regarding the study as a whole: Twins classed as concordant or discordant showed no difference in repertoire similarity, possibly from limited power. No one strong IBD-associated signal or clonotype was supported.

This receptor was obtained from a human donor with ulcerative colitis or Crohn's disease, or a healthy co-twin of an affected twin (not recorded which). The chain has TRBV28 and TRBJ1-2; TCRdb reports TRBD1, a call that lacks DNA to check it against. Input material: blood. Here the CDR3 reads CASSFPGENGYTF.